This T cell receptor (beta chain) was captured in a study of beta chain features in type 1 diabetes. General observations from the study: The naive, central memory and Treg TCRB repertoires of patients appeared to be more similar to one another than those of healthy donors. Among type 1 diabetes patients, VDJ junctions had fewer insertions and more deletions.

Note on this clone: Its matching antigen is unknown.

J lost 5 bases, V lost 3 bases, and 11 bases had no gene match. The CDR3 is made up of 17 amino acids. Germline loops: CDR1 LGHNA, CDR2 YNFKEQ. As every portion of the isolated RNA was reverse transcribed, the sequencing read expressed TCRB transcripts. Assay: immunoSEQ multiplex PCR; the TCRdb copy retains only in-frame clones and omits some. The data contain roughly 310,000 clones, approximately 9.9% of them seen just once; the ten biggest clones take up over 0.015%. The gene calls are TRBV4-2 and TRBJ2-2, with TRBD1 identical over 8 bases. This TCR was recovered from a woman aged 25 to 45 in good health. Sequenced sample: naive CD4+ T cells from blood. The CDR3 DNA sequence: TGTGCCAGCAGCCAGTCCACGGGCAGGGGGCGAACCGGGGAGCTGTTTTTT. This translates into CASSQSTGRGRTGELFF.